Listed below are T cell receptor beta chains from one sample, sequenced in a study of vaccination and CD4 T cells after COVID-19. No cognate antigen is known for these TCRs. A single record per CDR3 protein comes from TCRdb applying MiXCR to the PCR reads. The table records more than 20,000 distinct CDR3 sequences, approximately 32% of them present only once. The sequenced sample was CD4+ T cells from blood, cultured in vitro, obtained about 7 months after SARS-CoV-2 vaccination. The receptors here all came from a human donor who had recovered from COVID-19. The CDR3 runs from the conserved cysteine through the conserved F or W. D genes are given only for firm matches. Only part of the rows carry a size: once, few, many, or a class if the clone is expanded.

.	TRBV6-1	TRBJ1-1	few	TGTGCCAGCACCTCTCCCGGCGGGGGAAGAGGGACTGAAGCTTTCTTT	CASTSPGGGRGTEAFF
.	TRBV6-1	TRBJ2-3	.	TGTGCCAGCAGTGTTACCTGGGATACGCAGTATTTT	CASSVTWDTQYF
TRBD1	TRBV29-1	TRBJ2-6	.	TGCAGCGTTCACACAGGGGTCGGGGCCAACGTCCTGACTTTC	CSVHTGVGANVLTF
.	TRBV6-5	TRBJ2-7	.	TGTGCCAGCAGTTACCCCCGGGGCGGGTATTTCTACGAGCAGTACTTC	CASSYPRGGYFYEQYF
.	TRBV18	TRBJ2-7	.	TGTGCCAGCTCACCACCGGGTCAGGGGGGTACGGTATACGAGCAGTACTTC	CASSPPGQGGTVYEQYF
TRBD2	TRBV6-5	TRBJ2-1	.	TGTGCCAGCAGTTACAACGGGGCTAGCGGGGGGCGGGTAGACAATGAGCAGTTCTTC	CASSYNGASGGRVDNEQFF
.	TRBV10-3	TRBJ1-6	.	TGTGCCATCAGTGAGTCGCCGGGACGCAAAAATTCACCCCCCCACTTT	CAISESPGRKNSPPHF
TRBD1	TRBV19	TRBJ1-1	.	TGTGCCAGTAGTCCCCACAGGGGTTACACTGAAGCTTTCTTT	CASSPHRGYTEAFF
TRBD1	TRBV7-9	TRBJ1-5	.	TGTGCCAGCAGCTTAGGACAGGGGCAGCCCCAGCATTTT	CASSLGQGQPQHF
TRBD2	TRBV7-2	TRBJ2-3	.	TGTGCCAGCAGCCATCAGAGCGGGGGTGGCACAGATACGCAGTATTTT	CASSHQSGGGTDTQYF
.	TRBV18	TRBJ2-1	.	TGTGCCAGCTCCCCAGAGATTAACAATGAGCAGTTCTTC	CASSPEINNEQFF
.	TRBV2	TRBJ1-1	.	TGTGCCAGCAGCGGTAGGGGCACGAACACTGAAGCTTTCTTT	CASSGRGTNTEAFF
.	TRBV7-9	TRBJ2-2	few	TGTGCCAGCAGCCCATACGCGAACACCGGGGAGCTGTTTTTT	CASSPYANTGELFF
TRBD2	TRBV19	TRBJ2-1	few	TGTGCCACTGCGGGACTAGCGGGACGCAATGAGCAGTTCTTC	CATAGLAGRNEQFF
.	TRBV7-9	TRBJ2-5	.	TGTGCCAGCAGCCTATGGGTCGGGACGCAAGAGACCCAGTACTTC	CASSLWVGTQETQYF
TRBD1	TRBV12-3/TRBV12-4	TRBJ2-5	.	TGTGCCAGCAATAAACAGGGGGCGTCCGGGGAGACCCAGTACTTC	CASNKQGASGETQYF
TRBD2	TRBV7-3	TRBJ2-7	.	TGTGCCAGCAGCCTACAAGCGGGAGAGGTCCACGAGCAGTACTTC	CASSLQAGEVHEQYF
.	TRBV7-2	TRBJ1-1	.	TGTGCCAGCAGCGCAAGAATTTGGGGGAGCACTGAAGCTTTCTTT	CASSARIWGSTEAFF
.	TRBV6-5	TRBJ1-2	.	TGTGCCAGCAGTTACGACAGATACTATGGCTACACCTTC	CASSYDRYYGYTF
.	TRBV20-1	TRBJ2-3	few	TGCAGTGCTAGAAGACGGGACGGCACAGATACGCAGTATTTT	CSARRRDGTDTQYF
TRBD2	TRBV4-1	TRBJ2-3	.	TGCGCCAGCAGCCTCGGGGGGGGTGGTGATACGCAGTATTTT	CASSLGGGGDTQYF
.	TRBV6-7	TRBJ1-6	few	TGTGCCAGCAGTAGCCCAAGGGGTGATTCACCCCTCCACTTT	CASSSPRGDSPLHF
.	TRBV6-1	TRBJ1-6	medium-sized	TGTGCCAGCAGTACCCGGCAGGGTAATTCACCCCTCCACTTT	CASSTRQGNSPLHF
.	TRBV6-1	TRBJ1-5	few	TGTGCCAGCAGAGGGGGGACTAGCAATCAGCCCCAGCATTTT	CASRGGTSNQPQHF
.	TRBV20-1	TRBJ2-1	few	TGCAGTGCTAGAGACTCGGGGCAATCCTACAATGAGCAGTTCTTC	CSARDSGQSYNEQFF
.	TRBV7-9	TRBJ2-3	few	TGTGCCAGCAGCCGTGTTGGCAGCACAGATACGCAGTATTTT	CASSRVGSTDTQYF
TRBD1	TRBV2	TRBJ2-7	.	TGTGCCAGCTTCAACCCCTGGGACAGGACCTCCTACGAGCAGTACTTC	CASFNPWDRTSYEQYF
.	TRBV20-1	TRBJ2-7	.	TGCAGTGCTAGAGCCGGGACAAATTCCTACGAGCAGTACTTC	CSARAGTNSYEQYF
.	TRBV15	TRBJ2-1	medium-sized	TGTGCCACCAGCCAGCGGGTGAGGAATGAGCAGTTCTTC	CATSQRVRNEQFF
.	TRBV20-1	TRBJ2-1	.	TGCAGTGCTAGGAACAGGCTAAACAATGAGCAGTTCTTC	CSARNRLNNEQFF
.	TRBV4-1	TRBJ1-2	few	TGCGCCAGCAGCGGCCCAAGGAGGGATAGTGGCTACACCTTC	CASSGPRRDSGYTF
.	TRBV25-1	TRBJ2-5	few	TGTGCCAGCAGTTGGTGGGCGCAGGAAGAGACCCAGTACTTC	CASSWWAQEETQYF
.	TRBV7-8	TRBJ2-2	.	TGTGCCAGCAGCTTACTGGTCACCGGGGAGCTGTTTTTT	CASSLLVTGELFF
.	TRBV5-1	TRBJ1-2	once	TGCGCCAGCAGCTTGGACGCTAGTGGCTACACCTTC	CASSLDASGYTF
.	TRBV4-1	TRBJ2-7	.	TGCGCCAGCAGCCCCCGAGTCTGGGACGAGCAGTACTTC	CASSPRVWDEQYF
.	TRBV19	TRBJ1-2	few	TGTGCCAGTACTACCGGGCAAAGGGTAGGCTATGGCTACACCTTC	CASTTGQRVGYGYTF
TRBD2	TRBV27	TRBJ2-1	few	TGTGCCACCCAGGGACTAGCGAAAGGCTCCTACAATGAGCAGTTCTTC	CATQGLAKGSYNEQFF
TRBD2	TRBV7-2	TRBJ2-3	once	TGTGCCAGCAGCTACCCGCCGGGGGGGAGACATAGGGAGTTTGTGTATTTT	CASSYPPGGRHREFVYF
TRBD2	TRBV11-2	TRBJ2-3	.	TGTGCCAGCAGCTTGGCTAGCGGGTGGACAGATACGCAGTATTTT	CASSLASGWTDTQYF
TRBD2	TRBV20-1	TRBJ2-3	.	TGCAGTGCTCCAACGCACGGACTAGCGGGGGGCACAGATACGCAGTATTTT	CSAPTHGLAGGTDTQYF
.	TRBV6-5	TRBJ2-2	.	TGTGCCAGCAGTTACCAGGGACACACCGGGGAGCTGTTTTTT	CASSYQGHTGELFF
.	TRBV7-2	TRBJ2-1	.	TGTGCCAGCAGCTCAGCCGGGGACCCTCGATACAATGAGCAGTTCTTC	CASSSAGDPRYNEQFF
.	TRBV6-1	TRBJ1-1	.	TGTGCCAGCATCAATGCTCGGGGGGCGAACACTGAAGCTTTCTTT	CASINARGANTEAFF
.	TRBV7-2	TRBJ1-1	.	TGTGCCACCAGACAAAGGCGGAACACTGAAGCTTTCTTT	CATRQRRNTEAFF
TRBD2	TRBV11-3	TRBJ2-3	.	TGTGCCAGCAGCTTCAACGTCCCACTAGCGGGAGAGGGTGGCACAGATACGCAGTATTTT	CASSFNVPLAGEGGTDTQYF
.	TRBV20-1	TRBJ1-2	few	TGCAGTGCTAGAGTAGGCTTGGGATATGGCTACACCTTC	CSARVGLGYGYTF
.	TRBV7-9	TRBJ2-7	.	TGTGCCAGCAGTGCTAGTGTGGGTATGGAGCAGTACTTC	CASSASVGMEQYF
.	TRBV7-2	TRBJ2-5	few	TGTGCCAGCAGCTTAGGGAACCGGGGCGCTTGGTTAGAGACCCAGTACTTC	CASSLGNRGAWLETQYF
.	TRBV11-1	TRBJ2-2	.	TGTGCCAGCAGCTTAGGTTCGGGAGCCACCGGGGAGCTGTTTTTT	CASSLGSGATGELFF
.	TRBV6-5	TRBJ2-7	.	TGTGCCAGCAGTTACGCGCTCTGGGGCAGGGGTAACGAGCAGTACTTC	CASSYALWGRGNEQYF
.	TRBV7-9	TRBJ1-5	.	TGTGCCAGCAGCTTTGGTGGGGGGCATCAGCCCCAGCATTTT	CASSFGGGHQPQHF
TRBD2	TRBV24-1	TRBJ2-3	.	TGTGCCACCAGTGATTCCTCGGGACTAGCGGGAAGTGATACGCAGTATTTT	CATSDSSGLAGSDTQYF
.	TRBV2	TRBJ2-7	.	TGTGCCAGCAAGGAGCGGGTTGCCTACGAGCAGTACTTC	CASKERVAYEQYF
.	TRBV20-1	TRBJ2-1	.	TGCAGTGCTCCAGAAACTAGATTTGATGAGCAGTTCTTC	CSAPETRFDEQFF
TRBD1	TRBV6-5	TRBJ2-2	once	TGTGCCAGCAGTTACCGACCGGGACAGGGGGGCGGGGAGCTGTTTTTT	CASSYRPGQGGGELFF
TRBD2	TRBV7-6	TRBJ2-7	.	TGTGCCAGCAGCGTTAGCGGGCTGCCCTACGAGCAGTACTTC	CASSVSGLPYEQYF
.	TRBV19	TRBJ1-2	few	TGTGCCAGTAGCGCAGCTAACTATGGCTACACCTTC	CASSAANYGYTF